This entry features one T cell receptor (beta chain) sequence. What this receptor recognizes is not known. No base quality values were provided; no much bigger clone lies one nucleotide off. This entry comes from a study of CD8 T cells in Susac syndrome (dated by TCRdb to about 2019). Study-wide context: Whether CD8+ T cell activation and differentiation in Susac syndrome was antigen driven was tested using repertoire sequencing. The clonality of the CD8+ T cell repertoire was compared across around twelve healthy donors, some 14 Susac syndrome patients and under 18 multiple sclerosis patients.

Peripheral blood CD8+ and CD4+ T cells from healthy donors, Susac syndrome patients and multiple sclerosis patients were profiled by high-throughput TCR beta sequencing. Treatment-naive patients with stable or active relapsing-remitting disease fulfilling revised McDonald criteria were used as multiple sclerosis controls. CD8+ TEMRA cells were enriched by FACS, while bulk CD8+ and CD4+ T cells were purified by magnetic negative isolation. Blood was collected in EDTA tubes and processed within 24 hours, with PBMCs isolated through density gradient centrifugation. PBMCs intended for TCR sequencing were cryopreserved in liquid nitrogen and thawed later in a water bath at 37 degrees C. The sorted or isolated CD4+, CD8+ and CD8+ TEMRA cells reached a purity of at least 90%. Broader findings and caveats from the paper: The study acknowledged that relatively few individuals were included in the TCR sequencing and HLA analysis.

The V and J ends are trimmed by 4 bases and 1 base, leaving 10 bases between them. Measured from the cysteine to the phenylalanine, the CDR3 is 14 residues long. Only CDR3 DNA remains: 42 bases, in frame from the first base. RNA was extracted using the RNeasy kit, and roughly 0.45 to 1 microgram was reverse transcribed with random hexamers. TCR beta CDR3 regions were amplified with the immunoSEQ multiplex PCR assay covering 54 Vbeta and 13 Jbeta segments. Bias from PCR amplification was corrected by using a synthetic template baseline for primer optimization and for computational correction. The study's own analysis went as follows. Only productive sequences were kept, with reads annotated to V, D and J genes according to IMGT and analyzed in immunoSEQ Analyzer. Clonality was calculated as one minus the Shannon entropy normalized by log2 of the number of productive unique sequences. For each patient and control, public and private clones were evaluated among the 100 most prevalent clones. Clones were defined as Susac-specific when absent from the healthy and MS cohorts, from 1,000 to 1,100 published viral clones and from other ImmuneACCESS disease sequences. The public reads were reprocessed in TCRdb via fastp at Q25 and MiXCR, keeping in-frame beta chains. Identical CDR3 proteins give one entry, which carries the most common genes and DNA. TCRdb's processing, not the authors' own work, is the source of the V and J calls. This sample gives 400,000 to 550,000 distinct CDR3 sequences in total; approximately 89% of them show up just once. The leading ten clones occupy more than 0.09% of the sample.

Material: CD8+ T cells from PBMCs. The V and J segments used are TRBV12-3 or TRBV12-4 and TRBJ2-5, with an unclear D gene assignment. The receptor was derived from a human donor with multiple sclerosis. For the CDR3, the sequence is CASSSPRRQETQYF. The nucleotide sequence is TGTGCCAGCAGTTCGCCCCGTCGCCAAGAGACCCAGTACTTC.